This paragraph covers one T cell receptor beta chain sequence. What it binds is unknown. The same CDR3 arises from other DNA sequences in this sample as well. This record belongs to a study of shared clonotypes between healthy human individuals. General study points: It was the few donors that limited the genetic and exposure-history diversity represented. Across subsets, estimated richness was generally greater for naive than for memory populations.

The CDR3 contains 15 residues. Germline CDR1 and CDR2: SGHRS and YFSETQ. V lost 2 bases, J lost 7 bases, and 7 bases stayed unmatched. Profiled with immunoSEQ multiplex PCR; TCRdb holds only in-frame clones, not every one. This sample has 1.5 million to 2.5 million clones, with approximately 94% found just once. CD45RO-negative CD8 cells positively selected for CCR7 made up the naive population, which excluded terminally differentiated effector memory CD45RA+ cells. The donor population consisted of healthy HIV-negative adults with no recent acute infections or vaccinations. The rearrangement uses TRBV5-1 and TRBJ2-1, with TRBD2 matching 9 bases. Source material: naive CD8+ T cells sorted from blood. The receptor's source is a man younger than 35 in good health. The CDR3 DNA reads TGCGCCAGCAGCTTAGCGGGGGGACCCTTTAATGAGCAGTTCTTC. It is translated as CASSLAGGPFNEQFF.